A selection of T cell receptor beta chains follows, all from one sample in a study of blood T cell repertoires in COVID-19. Generated by immunoSEQ multiplex PCR, the TCRdb table keeps only in-frame clones and is missing some. The sample shows about 34,000 clones, roughly 80% of them seen only once. Sequencing was done on a sample of peripheral blood. The source is a human donor in a cohort sampled during active COVID-19. Each CDR3 is given with its conserved first and last residue. Each record gives: V gene, J gene, D gene, clone size, CDR3 DNA, CDR3 protein. The D gene is left open where the match is weak. Rows give clone size only sometimes, using once, few, many, or a class for an expanded clone.

TRBV7-2	TRBJ1-5	TRBD1	NA	TGTGCCAGCAGCTATAACAGGGGGCAGCCCCAGCATTTT	CASSYNRGQPQHF
TRBV6-2/TRBV6-3	TRBJ1-1	TRBD1	NA	TGTGCCAGCAGTTACCAAGTGGGACAGCCCTTGAACACTGAAGCTTTCTTT	CASSYQVGQPLNTEAFF
TRBV6-1	TRBJ2-5	TRBD1	NA	TGTGCCAGCAGTGGCAGGGGGCAGGCCCGGGAAGAGACCCAGTACTTC	CASSGRGQAREETQYF
TRBV6-6	TRBJ1-5	NA	NA	TGTGCCAGCAGTTACTGGGAGGGAGGGAATCAGCCCCAGCATTTT	CASSYWEGGNQPQHF
TRBV2	TRBJ2-7	TRBD2	NA	TGTGCCAGCAGTGATGATAGCGGGACCGCCTACGAGCAGTACTTC	CASSDDSGTAYEQYF
TRBV9	TRBJ2-1	TRBD2	NA	TGTGCCAGCACCCCTAGCGGGGACAATGAGCAGTTCTTC	CASTPSGDNEQFF
TRBV6-2/TRBV6-3	TRBJ2-1	TRBD2	few	TGTGCCAGCAGTTACTCGCCCCGTAGCGGGAGGAGCTCCTACAATGAGCAGTTCTTC	CASSYSPRSGRSSYNEQFF
TRBV12-5	TRBJ1-1	NA	NA	TGTGCTAGTCAGAAGGCGGGGGCTGAAGCTTTCTTT	CASQKAGAEAFF
TRBV9	TRBJ1-6	TRBD1	NA	TGTGCCAGCAGCCCGGCACAGGGGGCCTACTCACTTTTACCCCTCCACTTT	CASSPAQGAYSLLPLHF
TRBV28	TRBJ2-7	TRBD2	NA	TGTGCCAGCAGCCGTAGCGGGAGGAGCTCCTACGAGCAGTACTTC	CASSRSGRSSYEQYF
TRBV7-2	TRBJ2-7	NA	few	TGTGCCAGCAGCTCGGGACTCCCTCCTAACGAGCAGTACTTC	CASSSGLPPNEQYF
TRBV2	TRBJ1-2	NA	NA	TGTGCCAGCAGTGAATCCCCTATCTATGGCTACACCTTC	CASSESPIYGYTF
TRBV2	TRBJ2-7	NA	NA	TGTGCCAGCAAGCGCGATCTGGCCTACGAGCAGTACTTC	CASKRDLAYEQYF
TRBV11-2	TRBJ2-7	NA	once	TGTGCCAGCAGCTTTAGTAATTCCTACGAGCAGTACTTC	CASSFSNSYEQYF
TRBV30	TRBJ1-3	NA	NA	TGTGCCACGTTGCTGTCTGGGGCCGGGGGCATATATTTT	CATLLSGAGGIYF
TRBV6-5	TRBJ1-2	TRBD1	once	TGTGCCAGCAGTAGGGGACAGGACAGGGGCTACACCTTC	CASSRGQDRGYTF
TRBV28	TRBJ2-3	TRBD2	NA	TGTGCCAGCAGTTCTAGCGGGAGACCAAGCACAGATACGCAGTATTTT	CASSSSGRPSTDTQYF
TRBV10-3	TRBJ2-6	NA	few	TGTGCCATAACGCCAGATCCTGGGGCCAACGTCCTGACTTTC	CAITPDPGANVLTF
TRBV6-1	TRBJ1-1	NA	few	TGTGCCAGCATGGTACCGACAGAGGTAGACACTGAAGCTTTCTTT	CASMVPTEVDTEAFF
TRBV30	TRBJ1-4	NA	NA	TGTGCCTGGGGACAGAGCGATGAAAAACTGTTTTTT	CAWGQSDEKLFF
TRBV4-1	TRBJ1-2	TRBD1	NA	TGCGCCAGCAGCCGGGACAGCTTATTTTCTTATGGCTACACCTTC	CASSRDSLFSYGYTF
TRBV7-8	TRBJ2-3	NA	few	TGTGCCAGCAGCTCCCAAGGGGCAATTGGTACGCAGTATTTT	CASSSQGAIGTQYF
TRBV20-1	TRBJ2-3	TRBD2	NA	TGCAGTGCTAGTAGCGGGAGAAGGGCAGATACGCAGTATTTT	CSASSGRRADTQYF
TRBV24-1	TRBJ2-3	NA	NA	TGTGCCACCAGTGATTCGTATAATGCGCAGGGCACCACAGATACGCAGTATTTT	CATSDSYNAQGTTDTQYF
TRBV27	TRBJ2-3	TRBD2	NA	TGTGCCAGCAGTTTGACTAGCGGGAGGGCACTCACAGATACGCAGTATTTT	CASSLTSGRALTDTQYF
TRBV3-1/TRBV3-2	TRBJ2-3	NA	NA	TGTGCCAGCAGCCAAGGTTCCCCTTTCCCTCGGGCGCAGTATTTT	CASSQGSPFPRAQYF
TRBV7-6	TRBJ2-5	TRBD1	once	TGTGCCAGCAGCATTTTAGGGACAGGGCCAGAGACCCAGTACTTC	CASSILGTGPETQYF
TRBV9	TRBJ2-3	NA	NA	TGTGCCAGCAGCGTGGGGGCACGAGGGACAGATACGCAGTATTTT	CASSVGARGTDTQYF
TRBV27	TRBJ1-5	NA	NA	TGTGCCAGCGGCGTCACAGGGCAACAGCCCCAGCATTTT	CASGVTGQQPQHF
TRBV4-1	TRBJ2-1	TRBD1	NA	TGCGCCAGCAGCTCTAGACAGGGGTTCCAAGGTGAGCAGTTCTTC	CASSSRQGFQGEQFF
TRBV7-8	TRBJ1-4	NA	NA	TGTGCCAGCAGCTTAGTAGTCCCCGGGAATTCAGCGGGAAAACTGTTTTTT	CASSLVVPGNSAGKLFF
TRBV11-2	TRBJ2-3	TRBD1	NA	TGTGCCAGCAGCTTGAGGGGGCCGGTAGATACGCAGTATTTT	CASSLRGPVDTQYF
TRBV11-2	TRBJ2-1	TRBD2	NA	TGTGCCAGCAGCCGGGGACTAGCGGGGAGATACAATGAGCAGTTCTTC	CASSRGLAGRYNEQFF
TRBV6-2/TRBV6-3	TRBJ1-1	NA	medium-sized	TGTGCCAGCAGTTACAGGGAGTACACTGAAGCTTTCTTT	CASSYREYTEAFF
TRBV5-6	TRBJ2-5	TRBD1	NA	TGTGCCAGCACCCTGAGACAGGGACGCCCGGAGACCCAGTACTTC	CASTLRQGRPETQYF
TRBV19	TRBJ1-5	TRBD1	NA	TGTGCCAGTAGTCCCCTAAGGCGACAGGGGCATCAGCCCCAGCATTTT	CASSPLRRQGHQPQHF
TRBV7-2	TRBJ2-7	TRBD1	NA	TGTGCCAGCAGCTCACGGACAGGGGTTCTCGAGCAGTACTTC	CASSSRTGVLEQYF
TRBV15	TRBJ2-3	TRBD1	few	TGTGCCACCAGCCCGGGACAGGGGACCACAGATACGCAGTATTTT	CATSPGQGTTDTQYF
TRBV20-1	TRBJ2-7	TRBD1	NA	TGCAGTGCTAGTTTTTGGACAGGGCCCTACGAGCAGTACTTC	CSASFWTGPYEQYF
TRBV19	TRBJ2-5	NA	NA	TGTGCCAGTAGTCACCCTGGACCAGGGCAGGTGACCCAGTACTTC	CASSHPGPGQVTQYF
TRBV6-5	TRBJ2-7	TRBD1	NA	TGTGCCAGCAGAGCTGGACAGGGAGTTACGTACGAGCAGTACTTC	CASRAGQGVTYEQYF
TRBV21-1	TRBJ1-5	NA	few	TGTGCCAGCAGGACAAACGGTGGGGCCAGGCCCCCTTATAGCAATCAGCCCCAGCATTTT	CASRTNGGARPPYSNQPQHF
TRBV5-1	TRBJ1-1	TRBD1	NA	TGCGCCAGCAGCACCAGGACAGGGGGGACTGAAGCTTTCTTT	CASSTRTGGTEAFF
TRBV18	TRBJ2-5	NA	NA	TGTGCCAGCTCACCAAATATGGAGGAGACCCAGTACTTC	CASSPNMEETQYF
TRBV20-1	TRBJ1-2	NA	NA	TGCAGTGCTAGTGCAGGGTCTGGCTACACCTTC	CSASAGSGYTF
TRBV11-2	TRBJ2-1	TRBD2	NA	TGTGCCAGCAGCTTAGGGCCGGGACTAGCGCTTGGCTGGGACAATGAGCAGTTCTTC	CASSLGPGLALGWDNEQFF
TRBV30	TRBJ2-7	NA	NA	TGTGCCTGGAGTCAGGCAGGGATCAACGAGCAGTACTTC	CAWSQAGINEQYF
TRBV24-1	TRBJ2-1	TRBD1	once	TGTGCCACCAGTGATCCCTCCGGGACAGGGGTACTCAATGAGCAGTTCTTC	CATSDPSGTGVLNEQFF
TRBV28	TRBJ2-1	TRBD1	NA	TGTGCCAGCAGGGACAGGGTATCCTACAATGAGCAGTTCTTC	CASRDRVSYNEQFF
TRBV7-9	TRBJ2-4	NA	NA	TGTGCCAGCAGCTCAGACATCTTAGCCAAAAACATTCAGTACTTC	CASSSDILAKNIQYF
TRBV2	TRBJ2-1	TRBD2	NA	TGTGCCAGCAGTGATCTAGGGCTAGCGGCGACCTACAATGAGCAGTTCTTC	CASSDLGLAATYNEQFF
TRBV24-1	TRBJ2-3	NA	NA	TGTGCCACCAGTGATCCCCAGGAGGGTTGGACAGATACGCAGTATTTT	CATSDPQEGWTDTQYF
TRBV3-1/TRBV3-2	TRBJ2-1	TRBD2	NA	TGTGCCAGCAGCCAAGATGAAGGGACTAGCGGCTACAATGAGCAGTTCTTC	CASSQDEGTSGYNEQFF
TRBV2	TRBJ2-3	NA	NA	TGTGCCAGCAGTGGGGCAAGCGGGAGCACAGATACGCAGTATTTT	CASSGASGSTDTQYF
TRBV14	TRBJ1-2	NA	NA	TGTGCCAGCAGCCGGGACTTCTATGGCTACACCTTC	CASSRDFYGYTF
TRBV6-2/TRBV6-3	TRBJ2-3	NA	NA	TGTGCCAGCAGTTGGGGGGACGGAGCAGATACGCAGTATTTT	CASSWGDGADTQYF
TRBV19	TRBJ1-1	NA	few	TGTGCCAGTAGTAGGGAGGGATCAGGCCACACTGAAGCTTTCTTT	CASSREGSGHTEAFF